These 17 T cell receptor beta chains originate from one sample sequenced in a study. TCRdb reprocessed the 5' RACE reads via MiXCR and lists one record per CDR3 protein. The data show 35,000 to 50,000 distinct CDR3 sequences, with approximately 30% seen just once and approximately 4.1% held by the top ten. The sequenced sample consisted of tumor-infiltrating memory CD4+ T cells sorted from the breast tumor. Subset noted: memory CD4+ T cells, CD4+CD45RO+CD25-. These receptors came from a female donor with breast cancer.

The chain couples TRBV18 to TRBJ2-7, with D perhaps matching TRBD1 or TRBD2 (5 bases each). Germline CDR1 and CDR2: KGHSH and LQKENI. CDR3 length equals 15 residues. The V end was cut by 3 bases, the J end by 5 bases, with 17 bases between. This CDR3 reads CASSPRPRGVDEQYF. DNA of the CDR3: TGTGCCAGCTCACCTCGCCCCCGAGGGGTTGACGAGCAGTACTTC. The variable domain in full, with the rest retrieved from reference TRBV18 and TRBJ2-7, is NAGVMQNPRHLVRRRGQEARLRCSPMKGHSHVYWYRQLPEEGLKFMVYLQKENIIDESGMPKERFSAEFPKEGPSILRIQQVVRGDSAAYFCASSPRPRGVDEQYFGPGTRLTVT.

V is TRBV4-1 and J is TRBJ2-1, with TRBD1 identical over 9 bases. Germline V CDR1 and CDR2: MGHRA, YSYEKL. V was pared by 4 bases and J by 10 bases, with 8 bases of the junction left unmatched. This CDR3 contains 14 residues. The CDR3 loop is CASSLTGTGSEQFF. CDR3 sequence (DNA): TGCGCCAGCAGCCTAACCGGGACAGGGAGCGAGCAGTTCTTC.

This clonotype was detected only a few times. Here the CDR3 reads CSALGAGVSKNIQYF. The CDR3 nucleotides are TGCAGTGCTCTAGGGGCAGGGGTGTCCAAAAACATTCAGTACTTC. V is TRBV20-1 and J is TRBJ2-4; perhaps TRBD1 as D (6 bases). Germline CDR1 DFQATT, CDR2 SNEGSKA (reference sequence). The CDR3 runs 15 residues. Trimming removed 5 bases at V and 2 bases at J, with 16 bases between.

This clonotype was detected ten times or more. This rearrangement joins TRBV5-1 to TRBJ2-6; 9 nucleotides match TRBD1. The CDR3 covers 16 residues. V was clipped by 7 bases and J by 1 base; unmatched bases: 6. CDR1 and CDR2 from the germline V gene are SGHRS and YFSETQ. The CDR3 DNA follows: TGCGCCAGCGGAGACAGGGGGAAGTCTGGGGCCAACGTCCTGACTTTC. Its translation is CASGDRGKSGANVLTF.

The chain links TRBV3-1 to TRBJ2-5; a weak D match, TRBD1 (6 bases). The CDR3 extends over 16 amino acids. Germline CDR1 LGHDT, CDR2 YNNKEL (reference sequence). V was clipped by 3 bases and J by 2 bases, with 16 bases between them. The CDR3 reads CASSQKTTGFQETQYF. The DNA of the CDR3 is TGTGCCAGCAGCCAGAAGACGACAGGTTTTCAAGAGACCCAGTACTTC.

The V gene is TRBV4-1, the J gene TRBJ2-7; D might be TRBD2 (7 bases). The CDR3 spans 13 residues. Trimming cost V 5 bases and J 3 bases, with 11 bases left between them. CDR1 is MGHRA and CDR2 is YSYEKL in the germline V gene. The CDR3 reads CASSERGGYEQYF. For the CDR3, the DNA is TGCGCCAGCAGCGAAAGGGGGGGCTACGAGCAGTACTTC.

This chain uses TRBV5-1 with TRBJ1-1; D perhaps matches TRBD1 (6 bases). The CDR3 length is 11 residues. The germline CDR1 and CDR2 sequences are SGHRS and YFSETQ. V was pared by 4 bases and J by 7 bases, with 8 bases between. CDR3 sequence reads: CASSLDSEAFF. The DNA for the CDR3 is TGCGCCAGCAGCCTGGACAGTGAAGCTTTCTTT. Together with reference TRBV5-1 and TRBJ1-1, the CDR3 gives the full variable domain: KAGVTQTPRYLIKTRGQQVTLSCSPISGHRSVSWYQQTPGQGLQFLFEYFSETQRNKGNFPGRFSGRQFSNSRSEMNVSTLELGDSALYLCASSLDSEAFFGQGTRLTVV.

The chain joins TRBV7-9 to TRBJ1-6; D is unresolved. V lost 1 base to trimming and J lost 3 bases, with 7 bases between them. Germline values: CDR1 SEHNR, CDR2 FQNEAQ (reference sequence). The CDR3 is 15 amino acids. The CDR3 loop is CASSLEQSYNSPLHF. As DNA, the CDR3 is TGTGCCAGCAGCTTAGAACAGAGCTATAATTCACCCCTCCACTTT.

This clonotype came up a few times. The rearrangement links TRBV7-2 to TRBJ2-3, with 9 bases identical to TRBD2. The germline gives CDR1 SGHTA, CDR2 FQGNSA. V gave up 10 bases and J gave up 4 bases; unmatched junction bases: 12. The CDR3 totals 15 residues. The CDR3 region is CATRLAGGMSDTQYF. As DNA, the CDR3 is TGTGCCACCCGCCTCGCGGGAGGGATGTCAGATACGCAGTATTTT.

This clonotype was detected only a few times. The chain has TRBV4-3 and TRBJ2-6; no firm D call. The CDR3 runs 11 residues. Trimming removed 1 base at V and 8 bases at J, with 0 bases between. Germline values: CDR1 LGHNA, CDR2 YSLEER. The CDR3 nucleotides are TGCGCCAGCAGCCAAGCCAACGTCCTGACTTTC. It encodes CASSQANVLTF.

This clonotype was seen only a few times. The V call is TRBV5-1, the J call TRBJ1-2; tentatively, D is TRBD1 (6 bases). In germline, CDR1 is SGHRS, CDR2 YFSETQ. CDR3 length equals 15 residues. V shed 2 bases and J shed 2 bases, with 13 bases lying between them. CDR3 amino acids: CASSLGTHGNYGYTF. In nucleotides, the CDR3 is TGCGCCAGCAGCTTAGGGACACACGGCAACTATGGCTACACCTTC. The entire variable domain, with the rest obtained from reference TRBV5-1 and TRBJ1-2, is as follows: KAGVTQTPRYLIKTRGQQVTLSCSPISGHRSVSWYQQTPGQGLQFLFEYFSETQRNKGNFPGRFSGRQFSNSRSEMNVSTLELGDSALYLCASSLGTHGNYGYTFGSGTRLTVV.

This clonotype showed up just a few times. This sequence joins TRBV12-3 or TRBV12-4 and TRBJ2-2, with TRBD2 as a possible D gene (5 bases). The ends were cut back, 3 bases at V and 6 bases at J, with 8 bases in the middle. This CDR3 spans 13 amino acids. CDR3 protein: CASSFGKAGELFF. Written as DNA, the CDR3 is TGTGCCAGCAGTTTCGGGAAGGCCGGGGAGCTGTTTTTT.

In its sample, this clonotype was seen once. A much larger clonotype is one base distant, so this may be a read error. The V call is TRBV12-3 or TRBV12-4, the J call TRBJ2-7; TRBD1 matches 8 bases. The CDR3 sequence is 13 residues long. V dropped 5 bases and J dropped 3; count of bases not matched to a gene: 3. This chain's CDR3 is CASSPDRVYEQYF. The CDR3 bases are TGTGCCAGCAGTCCGGACAGGGTCTACGAGCAGTACTTC.

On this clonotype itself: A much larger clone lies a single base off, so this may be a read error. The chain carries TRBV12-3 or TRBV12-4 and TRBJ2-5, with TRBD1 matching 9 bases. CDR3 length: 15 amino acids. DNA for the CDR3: TGTACCAGCAGTCAGTGGACAGGGGTCCAAGAGACCCAGTACTTC. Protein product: CTSSQWTGVQETQYF.

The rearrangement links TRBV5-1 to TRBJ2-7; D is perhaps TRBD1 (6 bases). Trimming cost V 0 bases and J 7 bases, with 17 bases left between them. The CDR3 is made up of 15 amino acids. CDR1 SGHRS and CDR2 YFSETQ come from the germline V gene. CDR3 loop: CASSLVRGPTGEQYF. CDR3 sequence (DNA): TGCGCCAGCAGCTTGGTCAGGGGCCCGACGGGGGAGCAGTACTTC.

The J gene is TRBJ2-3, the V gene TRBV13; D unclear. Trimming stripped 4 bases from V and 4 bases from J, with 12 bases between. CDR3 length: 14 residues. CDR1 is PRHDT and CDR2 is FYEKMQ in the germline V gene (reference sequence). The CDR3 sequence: CASSSGPPADTQYF. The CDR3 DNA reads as TGTGCCAGCAGCTCAGGACCCCCGGCAGATACGCAGTATTTT.

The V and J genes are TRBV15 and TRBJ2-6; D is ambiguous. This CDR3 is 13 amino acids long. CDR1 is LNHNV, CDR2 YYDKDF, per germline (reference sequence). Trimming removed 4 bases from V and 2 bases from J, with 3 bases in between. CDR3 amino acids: CATSTPGANVLTF. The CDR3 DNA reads TGTGCCACCAGCACCCCTGGGGCCAACGTCCTGACTTTC.